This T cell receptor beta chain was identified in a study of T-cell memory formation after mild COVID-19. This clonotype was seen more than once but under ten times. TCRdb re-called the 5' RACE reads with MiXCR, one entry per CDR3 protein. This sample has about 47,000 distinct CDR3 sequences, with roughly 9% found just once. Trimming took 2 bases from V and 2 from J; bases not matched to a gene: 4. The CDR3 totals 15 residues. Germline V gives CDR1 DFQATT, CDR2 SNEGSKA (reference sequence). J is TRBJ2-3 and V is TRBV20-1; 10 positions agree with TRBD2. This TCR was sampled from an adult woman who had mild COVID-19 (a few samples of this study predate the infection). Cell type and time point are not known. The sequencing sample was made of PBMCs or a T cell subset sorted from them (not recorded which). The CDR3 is CSARRLAGVTDTQYF. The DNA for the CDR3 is TGCAGTGCTAGACGGCTAGCGGGAGTCACAGATACGCAGTATTTT.